The clone carrying this T cell receptor beta chain showed up many times. Antigen specificity is unknown. Profiling relied on immunoSEQ multiplex PCR, and the TCRdb table lists in-frame clones only, not all of them. The sample shows roughly 50,000 clones, around 87% of them seen only once. The data stem from a study of PD-1 blockade in classical Hodgkin lymphoma. Overall study results and limits: Sources of repertoire differences remain undefined, possibly disease activity or prior therapy. CD4+ TCR diversity rose significantly by C4D1, and CD8+ TCR diversity did not.

Time point indicated: cycle 4 day 1 (C4D1), after 6 weeks of nivolumab. Every patient had relapsed following autologous stem cell transplantation, and cohorts differed in brentuximab vedotin exposure. Progressive disease, partial response or complete response was each patient's best response. CDR3 length: 19 amino acids. Here the sequenced sample was peripheral blood mononuclear cells (PBMCs), taken before the fourth cycle of nivolumab. The sequence derives from a human donor with classical Hodgkin lymphoma. The gene calls are TRBV21-1 and TRBJ2-7; the table calls TRBD2, which could not be checked here. TRBV21-1 is a pseudogene segment. CDR3 sequence (DNA): TGTGCCAGCAGCATACGACCGGGACTAGCGGGAGGAGACCCCTACGAGCAGTACTTC. Residues: CASSIRPGLAGGDPYEQYF.